The source of this T cell receptor beta chain is a study of post-analysis software for immune sequencing data. Study-wide context: Clinical courses comprised relapsing-remitting, secondary progressive and progressive-relapsing multiple sclerosis. Findings of the study overall: Comparison of patients with controls showed about 5 TRBV segments more frequent in patients, TRBV5-6, TRBV5-1 and TRBV20-1 among them.

cDNA libraries for TCR beta contained unique molecular identifiers. TCRdb reanalysed the PCR reads using MiXCR and keeps one entry per CDR3 protein. The sample shows hundreds of thousands of distinct CDR3 sequences, 55% to 70% of them seen only once. Concerning this clonotype itself: Its matching antigen is unknown.

Looked up from germline, CDR1 is DFQATT and CDR2 is SNEGSKA (reference sequence). V shed 6 bases and J 5 bases; nucleotides not matched to a gene: 13. This CDR3 has 15 residues. This receptor was identified in a girl aged 2-10 years with multiple sclerosis. Sample: blood. The chain carries TRBV20-1 and TRBJ2-7, with 10 bases fitting TRBD2. CDR3 coding DNA: TGCAGTGCCTTGCAAGCTAGCGGGAGCGCCCACGAGCAGTACTTC. Translation: CSALQASGSAHEQYF.